This paragraph covers one T cell receptor (beta chain) sequence. Its matching antigen is unknown. These data come from a study of shared clonotypes between healthy human individuals. Study-level findings and limits: It was the non-shared clonotypes that had lower generation probabilities than clonotypes shared by all four donors. Read depth was anticipated to influence clonotype sharing among donors. A handful of donors shared about 4.5% of their naive CD4 clonotypes.

CD8 cells classed as naive were CD45RO-negative and positively selected for CCR7, excluding terminally differentiated effector memory CD45RA+ cells. There were no recent acute infections or vaccinations among the donors, who were healthy HIV-negative adults. V lost 3 bases, J lost 2 bases, and 4 bases stayed unmatched. CDR1 MNHEY and CDR2 SMNVEV come from the germline V gene (reference sequence). The CDR3 spans 15 residues. Sequencing was performed with immunoSEQ multiplex PCR; in TCRdb, only in-frame clones are kept and a portion is missing. The sample lists hundreds of thousands of clones; roughly 92% were seen once.

The sequenced sample consisted of naive CD8+ T cells sorted from blood. The receptor comes from a man younger than 40 in good health. V gene TRBV27 combines with J gene TRBJ2-1; 7 bases line up with TRBD2. CDR3 amino acids: CASSFSAGAYNEQFF. The DNA of the CDR3 is TGTGCCAGCAGTTTTTCGGCGGGAGCCTACAATGAGCAGTTCTTC.